Presented here are 2 T cell receptor beta chains from one specimen sequenced in a study of immune evolution from preneoplasia to lung adenocarcinoma. The repertoire was sequenced with immunoSEQ multiplex PCR; TCRdb's copy has only in-frame clones and lacks some. This sample has approximately 7,000 clones; around 80% occur once, and the top ten carry roughly 3.5%. The sample taken for sequencing was FFPE invasive lung adenocarcinoma tissue. The receptors were gathered from a person between 55 and 70 years old with lung adenocarcinoma.

The CDR3 is CASSLDMGRNEQYF. CDR3 DNA sequence: TGTGCCAGCAGCTTAGATATGGGAAGGAACGAGCAGTACTTC. The chain has TRBV7-2 and TRBJ2-7, with D unresolved. This CDR3 spans 14 amino acids. Trimming shortened V by 1 base and J by 5 bases, and 12 bases separated the two germline ends. CDR1 is SGHTA, CDR2 FQGNSA, per germline.

The J gene is TRBJ2-1, the V gene TRBV5-4; D is possibly TRBD1 (6 bases). CDR3 size: 16 residues. Per germline, CDR1 SGHNT and CDR2 YYREEE (reference sequence). The V end was cut by 0 bases, the J end by 5 bases, with 15 bases between. CDR3 protein: CASSLAGRGSNNEQFF. In DNA form, the CDR3 reads TGTGCCAGCAGCTTGGCCGGTAGGGGGAGCAACAATGAGCAGTTCTTC.